This T cell receptor beta chain was sequenced for a study of T cell repertoires in cytomegalovirus infection. About the research overall: Based on public TCR beta signatures, there were indications of CMV infection and of a matching HLA type. Whole-study results and caveats: Dominating the ex vivo response were TCR beta clonotypes that were CMV-specific and HLA-C-restricted. Cumulated frequencies of public TCR beta families served to identify carriers of CMV plus the relevant HLA.

As for this clonotype: Its antigen remains unidentified.

The CDR3 has 20 amino acids. Germline V CDR1 and CDR2: SGHRS, YFSETQ. V was pared by 4 bases and J by 4 bases, with 13 bases of the junction left unmatched. TCRdb called the reads again in MiXCR, with one record for every CDR3 protein. The sample includes under 850,000 distinct CDR3 sequences, approximately 34% of them seen just once. The rearrangement links TRBV5-1 to TRBJ2-2; 16 positions agree with TRBD2. Sequenced sample: PBMCs. The clonotype originates from a human donor in good health (CMV status not recorded). Some clones in this sample may be carry-over from other donors' samples. For the CDR3, the DNA is TGCGCCAGCAGCACTGCACCGGGACTAGCGGGGGGGCCCGGCACCGGGGAGCTGTTTTTT. It yields the protein CASSTAPGLAGGPGTGELFF.